This is a list of T cell receptor beta chains from one sample in a study of blood T cell repertoires in COVID-19. The table came from immunoSEQ multiplex PCR; TCRdb's copy has only in-frame clones and leaves some out. The table records 150,000 to 200,000 clones, more than 75% of them present only once. The sample comprised PBMCs or T cells enriched from blood (not recorded which). These receptors all come from a woman between 45 and 65 years old who had recovered from COVID-19. Both conserved end residues are part of each CDR3. D genes are given only for firm matches. Only some rows state a clone size, as once, few, many or a class for expanded clones.

J gene: TRBJ1-6
clone size: NA
V gene: TRBV4-3
D gene: NA
CDR3 DNA: TGCGCCAGCAGCCAAGCTGGAGGGGTCGGGTCACCCCTCCACTTT
CDR3 protein: CASSQAGGVGSPLHF

J gene: TRBJ1-2
clone size: few
V gene: TRBV7-2
D gene: NA
CDR3 DNA: TGTGCCAGCAGTCAAGTAGGGAGGACAACCTATGGCTACACCTTC
CDR3 protein: CASSQVGRTTYGYTF

J gene: TRBJ2-2
clone size: NA
V gene: TRBV5-1
D gene: TRBD1
CDR3 DNA: TGCGCCAGCAGCTTGGGGCAGGGGGCCACCGGGGAGCTGTTTTTT
CDR3 protein: CASSLGQGATGELFF

J gene: TRBJ1-1
clone size: NA
V gene: TRBV18
D gene: NA
CDR3 DNA: TGTGCCAGCTCACCAGCCCTGAGCACTGAAGCTTTCTTT
CDR3 protein: CASSPALSTEAFF

J gene: TRBJ1-3
clone size: NA
V gene: TRBV5-5
D gene: TRBD1
CDR3 DNA: TGTGCCAGCAGCTCGATCCGGGACAGGAGCGACACCATATATTTT
CDR3 protein: CASSSIRDRSDTIYF

J gene: TRBJ1-6
clone size: NA
V gene: TRBV7-8
D gene: NA
CDR3 DNA: TGTGCCAGCAGCTCCGATTCACCCCTCCACTTT
CDR3 protein: CASSSDSPLHF

J gene: TRBJ2-5
clone size: NA
V gene: TRBV4-2
D gene: TRBD2
CDR3 DNA: TGTGCCAGCAGCCCCAAGATTGTAGCGGGGGGCCTTCTGGCGGAGACCCAGTACTTC
CDR3 protein: CASSPKIVAGGLLAETQYF

J gene: TRBJ2-1
clone size: NA
V gene: TRBV6-5
D gene: NA
CDR3 DNA: TGTGCCAGCAGTACGACAGGTGAGCAGTTCTTC
CDR3 protein: CASSTTGEQFF

J gene: TRBJ1-2
clone size: NA
V gene: TRBV29-1
D gene: NA
CDR3 DNA: TGCAGCCTCTGGACAGATGGCTACACCTTC
CDR3 protein: CSLWTDGYTF

J gene: TRBJ2-5
clone size: NA
V gene: TRBV7-2
D gene: TRBD1
CDR3 DNA: TGTGCCAGCAGTACGGACAGGGGGCTCCAAGAGACCCAGTACTTC
CDR3 protein: CASSTDRGLQETQYF

J gene: TRBJ2-7
clone size: NA
V gene: TRBV4-3
D gene: NA
CDR3 DNA: TGCGCCAGCAGCCAAGATCTGAACACCTACGAGCAGTACTTC
CDR3 protein: CASSQDLNTYEQYF

J gene: TRBJ1-2
clone size: NA
V gene: TRBV6-6
D gene: TRBD1
CDR3 DNA: TGTGCCAGCAGTCACCCTACAGGGGATGGCTACACCTTC
CDR3 protein: CASSHPTGDGYTF

J gene: TRBJ2-7
clone size: NA
V gene: TRBV3-1/TRBV3-2
D gene: NA
CDR3 DNA: TGTGCCAGCAGCCACGGCCCCAACGGGGGGCAGTACTTC
CDR3 protein: CASSHGPNGGQYF

J gene: TRBJ1-6
clone size: NA
V gene: TRBV20-1
D gene: TRBD1
CDR3 DNA: TGCAGTGCTAGTGAAACTTACAGGGGCTATAATTCACCCCTCCACTTT
CDR3 protein: CSASETYRGYNSPLHF

J gene: TRBJ2-7
clone size: NA
V gene: TRBV5-1
D gene: NA
CDR3 DNA: TGCGCCAGCAGTTACGCAGGGGACGCCTACGAGCAGTACTTC
CDR3 protein: CASSYAGDAYEQYF

J gene: TRBJ2-1
clone size: NA
V gene: TRBV5-1
D gene: NA
CDR3 DNA: TGCGCCAGCAGCGGGATGAGGACAGAAAATGAGCAGTTCTTC
CDR3 protein: CASSGMRTENEQFF

J gene: TRBJ1-1
clone size: NA
V gene: TRBV4-2
D gene: TRBD1
CDR3 DNA: TGTGCCAGCAGCCAACGCGGGACAGGGGGCATGAACACTGAAGCTTTCTTT
CDR3 protein: CASSQRGTGGMNTEAFF

J gene: TRBJ2-5
clone size: NA
V gene: TRBV5-4
D gene: NA
CDR3 DNA: TGTGCCAGCAGCTTGTGGAGTGAGACCCAGTACTTC
CDR3 protein: CASSLWSETQYF

J gene: TRBJ2-2
clone size: NA
V gene: TRBV4-2
D gene: TRBD2
CDR3 DNA: TGTGCCAGCAGCCAAGAGCGCGGGGGGGTCACCGGGGAGCTGTTTTTT
CDR3 protein: CASSQERGGVTGELFF

J gene: TRBJ1-5
clone size: NA
V gene: TRBV19
D gene: TRBD1
CDR3 DNA: TGTGCCAGTAGCTGGGGACAGAATAGCAATCAGCCCCAGCATTTT
CDR3 protein: CASSWGQNSNQPQHF

J gene: TRBJ2-7
clone size: NA
V gene: TRBV11-2
D gene: TRBD1
CDR3 DNA: TGTGCCAGCAGCCCGTTCGACAGGGCGAAGAACGAGCAGTACTTC
CDR3 protein: CASSPFDRAKNEQYF

J gene: TRBJ1-1
clone size: many
V gene: TRBV5-1
D gene: TRBD1
CDR3 DNA: TGCGCCAGCAGCCATGGACAGGTGAACACTGAAGCTTTCTTT
CDR3 protein: CASSHGQVNTEAFF

J gene: TRBJ1-1
clone size: NA
V gene: TRBV2
D gene: TRBD1
CDR3 DNA: TGTGCCAGCAGTGAAAACAGGTTAGGGGGCCTGATGAACACTGAAGCTTTCTTT
CDR3 protein: CASSENRLGGLMNTEAFF

J gene: TRBJ1-1
clone size: NA
V gene: TRBV4-3
D gene: NA
CDR3 DNA: TGCGCCAGCAGCCAAGCGGGTATGAACACTGAAGCTTTCTTT
CDR3 protein: CASSQAGMNTEAFF

J gene: TRBJ1-2
clone size: NA
V gene: TRBV18
D gene: NA
CDR3 DNA: TGTGCCAGCTCCGCCGATCCTATAACAGGGAGTGTAGATGGCTACACCTTC
CDR3 protein: CASSADPITGSVDGYTF

J gene: TRBJ2-1
clone size: NA
V gene: TRBV19
D gene: TRBD2
CDR3 DNA: TGTGCCAGTAGTCCCGGGAGGGGGAGCTCCTACAATGAGCAGTTCTTC
CDR3 protein: CASSPGRGSSYNEQFF

J gene: TRBJ1-6
clone size: NA
V gene: TRBV18
D gene: NA
CDR3 DNA: TGTGCCAGCTCACCAGGGGGAGGGAGTGATTCACCCCTCCACTTT
CDR3 protein: CASSPGGGSDSPLHF

J gene: TRBJ1-4
clone size: NA
V gene: TRBV3-1/TRBV3-2
D gene: NA
CDR3 DNA: TGTGCCAGCCCATCCTCCGGGACGGGGGGCGCAACTAATGAAAAACTGTTTTTT
CDR3 protein: CASPSSGTGGATNEKLFF

J gene: TRBJ1-5
clone size: few
V gene: TRBV12-3/TRBV12-4
D gene: NA
CDR3 DNA: TGTGCCAGCAGTTTCTTCCAGAATCAGCCCCAGCATTTT
CDR3 protein: CASSFFQNQPQHF

J gene: TRBJ1-6
clone size: NA
V gene: TRBV5-1
D gene: TRBD1
CDR3 DNA: TGCGCCAGCAGCTTGGACAGGGGGAATTCACCCCTCCACTTT
CDR3 protein: CASSLDRGNSPLHF

J gene: TRBJ1-2
clone size: NA
V gene: TRBV5-8
D gene: NA
CDR3 DNA: TGTGCCAGCGGGAGGGTTTCGGGGGACCTTTATGGCTACACCTTC
CDR3 protein: CASGRVSGDLYGYTF

J gene: TRBJ2-4
clone size: NA
V gene: TRBV24-1
D gene: TRBD2
CDR3 DNA: TGTGCCACCAGTGACCATAAGCGGGGCGGCATTCAGTACTTC
CDR3 protein: CATSDHKRGGIQYF

J gene: TRBJ2-7
clone size: NA
V gene: TRBV7-9
D gene: TRBD1
CDR3 DNA: TGTGCCAGCAGCTTAGGAGGGACAGCCGGACGGTACAAGCAGTACTTC
CDR3 protein: CASSLGGTAGRYKQYF

J gene: TRBJ2-3
clone size: NA
V gene: TRBV3-1/TRBV3-2
D gene: NA
CDR3 DNA: TGTGCCAGCAGCCTGGGCATCCCAGATACGCAGTATTTT
CDR3 protein: CASSLGIPDTQYF

J gene: TRBJ1-4
clone size: NA
V gene: TRBV20-1
D gene: NA
CDR3 DNA: TGCAGTGCCAGTCCTGGCGGAGAAAAACTGTTTTTT
CDR3 protein: CSASPGGEKLFF

J gene: TRBJ1-1
clone size: NA
V gene: TRBV19
D gene: TRBD1
CDR3 DNA: TGTGCCAGTACAGGGGGATACTCGGGCACTGAAGCTTTCTTT
CDR3 protein: CASTGGYSGTEAFF

J gene: TRBJ2-3
clone size: NA
V gene: TRBV29-1
D gene: NA
CDR3 DNA: TGCAGCGTTGAACCGCGGGGGCTTAGCACAGATACGCAGTATTTT
CDR3 protein: CSVEPRGLSTDTQYF

J gene: TRBJ2-1
clone size: NA
V gene: TRBV5-4
D gene: NA
CDR3 DNA: TGTGCCAGCAGCCAACAGGGCTACAATGAGCAGTTCTTC
CDR3 protein: CASSQQGYNEQFF

J gene: TRBJ1-2
clone size: NA
V gene: TRBV12-3/TRBV12-4
D gene: TRBD1
CDR3 DNA: TGTGCCAGCAGTCACCGACAGGGGGCTGGCTACACCTTC
CDR3 protein: CASSHRQGAGYTF

J gene: TRBJ1-1
clone size: NA
V gene: TRBV19
D gene: NA
CDR3 DNA: TGTGCCAGTAAACGGGTCGGGGACACTGAAGCTTTCTTT
CDR3 protein: CASKRVGDTEAFF

J gene: TRBJ1-1
clone size: NA
V gene: TRBV19
D gene: TRBD1
CDR3 DNA: TGTGCCAGTCGCCGAACAGGGGGCAGGACTGAAGCTTTCTTT
CDR3 protein: CASRRTGGRTEAFF

J gene: TRBJ1-3
clone size: NA
V gene: TRBV19
D gene: TRBD1
CDR3 DNA: TGTGCCAGTAGTGCAAGACAGGGGGCTGGAAACACCATATATTTT
CDR3 protein: CASSARQGAGNTIYF

J gene: TRBJ2-1
clone size: NA
V gene: TRBV27
D gene: TRBD1
CDR3 DNA: TGTGCCAGCAGTCTTCTCTCCCTGGGTGGACAGGGCTTCGTTAGTGAGCAGTTCTTC
CDR3 protein: CASSLLSLGGQGFVSEQFF

J gene: TRBJ2-1
clone size: NA
V gene: TRBV6-2/TRBV6-3
D gene: NA
CDR3 DNA: TGTGCCAGCAGTTACTCGAGTGGGCAGGGGCGGAACTATGAGCAGTTCTTC
CDR3 protein: CASSYSSGQGRNYEQFF

J gene: TRBJ1-2
clone size: NA
V gene: TRBV7-3
D gene: NA
CDR3 DNA: TGTGCCAGCAGCTTAACGGGGGCAAGCTATGGCTACACCTTC
CDR3 protein: CASSLTGASYGYTF

J gene: TRBJ1-2
clone size: NA
V gene: TRBV9
D gene: NA
CDR3 DNA: TGTGCCAGCAGCGCTTCCTATGGCTACACCTTC
CDR3 protein: CASSASYGYTF

J gene: TRBJ2-7
clone size: NA
V gene: TRBV11-3
D gene: NA
CDR3 DNA: TGTGCCAGCAGACCCGGAGGCGGCTACGAGCAGTACTTC
CDR3 protein: CASRPGGGYEQYF

J gene: TRBJ2-7
clone size: NA
V gene: TRBV10-1
D gene: TRBD1
CDR3 DNA: TGCGCCAGCGAACAAAGGGACAGGGGGCTAACATCCTACGAGCAGTACTTC
CDR3 protein: CASEQRDRGLTSYEQYF